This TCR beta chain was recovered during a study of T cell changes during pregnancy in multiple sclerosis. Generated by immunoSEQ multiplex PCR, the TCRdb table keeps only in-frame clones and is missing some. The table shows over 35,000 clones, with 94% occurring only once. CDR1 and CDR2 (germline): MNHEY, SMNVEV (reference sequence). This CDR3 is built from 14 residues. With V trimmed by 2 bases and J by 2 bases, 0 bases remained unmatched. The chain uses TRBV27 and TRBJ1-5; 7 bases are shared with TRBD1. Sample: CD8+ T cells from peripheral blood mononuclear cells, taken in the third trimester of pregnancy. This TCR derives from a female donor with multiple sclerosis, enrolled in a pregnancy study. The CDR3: CASSLTGGNQPQHF. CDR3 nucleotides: TGTGCCAGCAGTTTAACAGGGGGCAATCAGCCCCAGCATTTT.